The T cell receptor (beta chain) under discussion was sequenced for a study of shared clonotypes between healthy human individuals. Method: immunoSEQ multiplex PCR; TCRdb's copy keeps in-frame clones and lacks some. Of over 150,000 clones listed, over 50% were seen once; the top ten hold about 10%. Of note for this clone: The antigen is unknown.

Per the germline V gene, CDR1 is SQVTM and CDR2 is ANQGSEA. V lost 1 base to trimming and J lost 8 bases; unmatched junction nucleotides: 11. The CDR3 contains 15 residues. The study, taken as a whole, reports: The authors expected sequencing depth to affect clonotype sharing among donors.

V gene TRBV29-1 combines with J gene TRBJ1-2; 9 nucleotides line up with TRBD1. The sequence was collected from a man in his thirties or forties in good health. Sequenced input: memory CD4+ T cells sorted from blood. Sample subset: CD45RA-negative fraction. The CDR3 loop is CSVEGDRVGLSGYTF. CDR3 DNA sequence: TGCAGCGTTGAAGGGGACAGGGTGGGCCTAAGCGGCTACACCTTC.